This T cell receptor beta chain was profiled in a study of T cell changes during pregnancy in multiple sclerosis. Some clones are missing from TCRdb's copy, which holds only in-frame ones; the method was immunoSEQ multiplex PCR. Of some 100,000 clones listed, 90% to 95% are singletons. The V and J ends lost 2 bases and 4 bases respectively, with 12 bases between them. The CDR3 spans 14 residues. Per germline, CDR1 WNHNN and CDR2 SYGVQD (reference sequence). The sequencing here drew on peripheral blood, taken before pregnancy. The receptor's source is a female donor with multiple sclerosis, enrolled in a pregnancy study. V usage is TRBV10-1 and J usage is TRBJ2-7, with D perhaps TRBD1 (7 bases). The CDR3 DNA reads TGCGCCAGCAGTGAGATGGCAGGGGGGTACGAGCAGTACTTC. Its translation: CASSEMAGGYEQYF.